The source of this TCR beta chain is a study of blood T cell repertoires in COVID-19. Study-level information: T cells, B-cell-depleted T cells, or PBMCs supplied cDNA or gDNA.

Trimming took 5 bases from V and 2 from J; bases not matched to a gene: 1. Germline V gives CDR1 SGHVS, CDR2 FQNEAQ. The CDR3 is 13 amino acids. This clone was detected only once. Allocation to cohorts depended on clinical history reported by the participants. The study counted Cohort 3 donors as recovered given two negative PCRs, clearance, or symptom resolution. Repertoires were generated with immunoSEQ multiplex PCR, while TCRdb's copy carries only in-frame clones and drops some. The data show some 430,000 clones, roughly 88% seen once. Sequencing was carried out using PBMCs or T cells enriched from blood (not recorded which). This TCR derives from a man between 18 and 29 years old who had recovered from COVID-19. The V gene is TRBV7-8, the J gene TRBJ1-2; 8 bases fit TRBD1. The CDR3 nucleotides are TGTGCCAGCAGCCGGACAGGGAACTATGGCTACACCTTC. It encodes CASSRTGNYGYTF.